The T cell receptor (beta chain) described here comes from a study of Ad26.COV2.S vaccination and SARS-CoV-2 variants. For the study at large: Ad26.COV2.S given intramuscularly, once or twice 56 days apart.

Trimming removed 6 bases at V and 1 base at J, with 9 bases between. The CDR3 is 13 residues long. A word on this clone: Its antigen remains unknown.

Only in-frame clones appear in the TCRdb table, and some are missing; sequencing was by immunoSEQ multiplex PCR. The data show 290,000 or so clones, more than 75% seen once. Noted treatment: some 20 received Ad26.COV2.S at low or high dose, single or two shots; 5 received placebo; per-sample allocation not given. Sample collection was performed on day 63 after the first vaccine or placebo injection. The study, taken as a whole, reports: In vaccinated individuals, spike-specific CD8+ and CD4+ T cell responses reportedly displayed substantial breadth. Vaccine and placebo recipients had comparable breadth of non-spike TCRs. Total responses of T cells may have been underestimated by the analyses of TCR breadth and depth.

This sequence joins TRBV12-3 or TRBV12-4 and TRBJ1-1; no clear D gene. This clonotype was obtained from a person between 18 and 65 years old who received the Ad26.COV2.S COVID-19 vaccine or a placebo. The specimen was peripheral blood, collected in a trial of Ad26.COV2.S vaccine versus placebo. CDR3 in DNA: TGTGCCAGCAGCCCCTGGAAGAACACTGAAGCTTTCTTT. Its translation: CASSPWKNTEAFF.